This TCR beta chain derives from a study of CD8+ T cells in alopecia areata. Study results and caveats: It was less clear whether patients shared TCRs than it was in mice, possibly because of HLA. Normal scalp had lower clonality than lesional scalp, with alopecia totalis/universalis lesions showing this most strongly. Normal-skin resident alphabeta T cells also appear among scalp sample sequences.

Sorting of PBMCs yielded the CD4+ and CD8+ T cells. Isolated RNA was reverse transcribed into cDNA used as the sequencing template. Produced via immunoSEQ multiplex PCR; TCRdb's table is partial and in-frame only. The table shows some 120,000 clones, with around 50% occurring only once. Trimming cost V 8 bases and J 4 bases, with 17 bases left between them. The germline gives CDR1 SQVTM, CDR2 ANQGSEA. The CDR3 is 13 amino acids. A few counts support this clone. Its antigen is as yet unknown. This TCR derives from a human donor with alopecia areata. V gene TRBV29-1 combines with J gene TRBJ1-2, with a weak D call TRBD1 (6 bases). The sequencing input was NKG2D-low CD8+ T cells sorted from blood. The CDR3 region has the DNA TGCAGCATAGAACAGGGCATTTCCTATGGCTACACCTTC. The encoded protein is CSIEQGISYGYTF.